This T cell receptor beta chain was captured in a study of shared clonotypes between healthy human individuals. Background on the study: Each donor had three CD4 naive, three CD4 memory, two CD8 naive and one CD8 memory plate. Study findings and constraints: Limited genetic and exposure-history diversity came from having few donors. Sampling involved blood alone; tissue repertoires likely differ. It was anticipated that sequencing depth would influence how many clonotypes donors shared.

Clones were sequenced by immunoSEQ multiplex PCR, and TCRdb holds only the in-frame ones, with some missing. The sample records over a million clones, about 76% being singletons. This clone was observed a single time. Its antigen remains unidentified. Germline CDR1 SGHDT, CDR2 YYEEEE. Trimming cost V 3 bases and J 6 bases; bases outside gene matches: 13. The CDR3 is 18 residues long. This rearrangement joins TRBV5-6 to TRBJ2-1; 12 bases line up with TRBD2. The sample was memory CD4+ T cells sorted from blood. Subset denoted: CD45RA-negative fraction. This sequence originates from a young man in good health. CDR3: CASSYRTSGITRPNEQFF. CDR3 nucleotide sequence: TGTGCCAGCAGCTACCGGACTAGCGGGATAACACGTCCCAATGAGCAGTTCTTC.